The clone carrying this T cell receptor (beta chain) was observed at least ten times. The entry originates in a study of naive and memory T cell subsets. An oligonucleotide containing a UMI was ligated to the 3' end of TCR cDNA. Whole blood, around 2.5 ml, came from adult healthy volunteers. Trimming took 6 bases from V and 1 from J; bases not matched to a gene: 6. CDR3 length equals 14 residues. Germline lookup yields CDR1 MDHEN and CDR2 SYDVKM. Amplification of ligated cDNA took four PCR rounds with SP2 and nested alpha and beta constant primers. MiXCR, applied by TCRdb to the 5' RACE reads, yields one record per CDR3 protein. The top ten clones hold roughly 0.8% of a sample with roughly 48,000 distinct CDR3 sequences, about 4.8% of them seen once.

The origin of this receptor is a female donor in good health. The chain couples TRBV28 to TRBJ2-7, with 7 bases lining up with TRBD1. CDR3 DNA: TGTGCCAGCAGCTCAGGGGGAGTATCCTACGAGCAGTACTTC. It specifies CASSSGGVSYEQYF.